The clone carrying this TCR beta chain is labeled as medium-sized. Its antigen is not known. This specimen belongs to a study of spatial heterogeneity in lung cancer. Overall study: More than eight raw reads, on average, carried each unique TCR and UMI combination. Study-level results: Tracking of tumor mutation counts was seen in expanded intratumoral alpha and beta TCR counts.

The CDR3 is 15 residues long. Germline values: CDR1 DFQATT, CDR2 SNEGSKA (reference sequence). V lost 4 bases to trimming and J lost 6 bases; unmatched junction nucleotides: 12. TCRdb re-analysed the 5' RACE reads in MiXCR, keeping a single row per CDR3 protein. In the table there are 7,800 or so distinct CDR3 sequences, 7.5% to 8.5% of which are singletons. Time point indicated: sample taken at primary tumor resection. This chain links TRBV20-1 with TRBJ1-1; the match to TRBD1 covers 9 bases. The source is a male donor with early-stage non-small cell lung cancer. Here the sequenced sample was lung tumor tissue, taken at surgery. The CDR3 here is CSATVPGQGRAEAFF. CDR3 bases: TGCAGTGCTACCGTCCCGGGACAGGGTAGGGCTGAAGCTTTCTTT.